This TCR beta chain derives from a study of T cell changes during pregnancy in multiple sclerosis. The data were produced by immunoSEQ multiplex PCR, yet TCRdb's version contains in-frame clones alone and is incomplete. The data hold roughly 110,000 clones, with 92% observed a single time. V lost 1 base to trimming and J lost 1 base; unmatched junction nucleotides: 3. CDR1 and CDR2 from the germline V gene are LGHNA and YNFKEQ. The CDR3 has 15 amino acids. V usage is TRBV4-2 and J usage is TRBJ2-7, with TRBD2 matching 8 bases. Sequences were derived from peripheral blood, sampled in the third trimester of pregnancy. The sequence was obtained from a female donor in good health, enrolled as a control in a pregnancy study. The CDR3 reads CASSQVSGESYEQYF. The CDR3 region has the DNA TGTGCCAGCAGCCAAGTTAGCGGGGAATCCTACGAGCAGTACTTC.